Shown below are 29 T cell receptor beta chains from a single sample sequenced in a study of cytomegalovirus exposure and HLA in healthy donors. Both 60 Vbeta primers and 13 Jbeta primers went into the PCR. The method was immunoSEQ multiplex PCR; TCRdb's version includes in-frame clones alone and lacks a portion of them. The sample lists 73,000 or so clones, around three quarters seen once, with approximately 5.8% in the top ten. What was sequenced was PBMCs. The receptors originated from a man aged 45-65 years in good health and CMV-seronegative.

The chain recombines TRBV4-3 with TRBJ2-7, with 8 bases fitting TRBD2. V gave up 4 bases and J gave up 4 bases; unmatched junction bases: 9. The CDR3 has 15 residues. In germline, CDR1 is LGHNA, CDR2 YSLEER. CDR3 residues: CASSPDTSGRYEQYF. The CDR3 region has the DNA TGCGCCAGCAGCCCAGACACTAGCGGACGATACGAGCAGTACTTC.

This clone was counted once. The CDR3 bases are TGTGCCAGCAGTGCCGACACCTCCTATAATTCACCCCTCCACTTT. This gives the protein CASSADTSYNSPLHF. The chain carries TRBV6-4 and TRBJ1-6, with D uncertain. V lost 4 bases and J lost 0, with 7 bases in between. CDR1 and CDR2 (germline): MRHNA, SNTAGT. The CDR3 extends over 15 amino acids.

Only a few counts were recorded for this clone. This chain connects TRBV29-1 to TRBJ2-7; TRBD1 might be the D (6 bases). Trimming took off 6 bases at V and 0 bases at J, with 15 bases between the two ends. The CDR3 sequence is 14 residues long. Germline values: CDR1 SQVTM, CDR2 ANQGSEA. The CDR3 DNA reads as TGCAGCGTCGCAAGGGGGTCCCCCTCCTACGAGCAGTACTTC. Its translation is CSVARGSPSYEQYF.

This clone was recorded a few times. The DNA for the CDR3 is TGTGCCAGCAGCTTTTCCCCCGAGTTGAACACTGAAGCTTTCTTT. Amino acids: CASSFSPELNTEAFF. The J gene is TRBJ1-1, the V gene TRBV5-4; D call uncertain. V gave up 2 bases and J gave up 0 bases, with 11 bases separating them. The CDR3 is made up of 15 amino acids. The V gene's germline CDR1 is SGHNT and CDR2 YYREEE (reference sequence). The whole variable domain, remainder taken from reference TRBV5-4 and TRBJ1-1, is ETGVTQSPTHLIKTRGQQVTLRCSSQSGHNTVSWYQQALGQGPQFIFQYYREEENGRGNFPPRFSGLQFPNYSSELNVNALELDDSALYLCASSFSPELNTEAFFGQGTRLTVV.

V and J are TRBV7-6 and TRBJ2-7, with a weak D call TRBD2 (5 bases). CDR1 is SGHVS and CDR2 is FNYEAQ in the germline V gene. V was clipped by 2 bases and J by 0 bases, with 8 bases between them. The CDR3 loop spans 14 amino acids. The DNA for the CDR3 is TGTGCCAGCAGCTTATCGGCGGGCTCCTACGAGCAGTACTTC. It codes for CASSLSAGSYEQYF.

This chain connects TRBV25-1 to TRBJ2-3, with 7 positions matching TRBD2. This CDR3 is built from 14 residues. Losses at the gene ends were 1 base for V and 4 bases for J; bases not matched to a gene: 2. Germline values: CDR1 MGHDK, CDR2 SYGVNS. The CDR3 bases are TGTGCCAGCAGTGAATTTGGGGGGGCAGATACGCAGTATTTT. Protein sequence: CASSEFGGADTQYF. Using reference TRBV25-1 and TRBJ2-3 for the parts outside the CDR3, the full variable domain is EADIYQTPRYLVIGTGKKITLECSQTMGHDKMYWYQQDPGMELHLIHYSYGVNSTEKGDLSSESTVSRIRTEHFPLTLESARPSHTSQYLCASSEFGGADTQYFGPGTRLTVL.

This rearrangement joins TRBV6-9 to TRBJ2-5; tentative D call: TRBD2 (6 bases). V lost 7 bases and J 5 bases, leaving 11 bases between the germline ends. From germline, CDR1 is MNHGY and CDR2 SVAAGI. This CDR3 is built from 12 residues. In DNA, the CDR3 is TGTGCCAGCATCCGGGACTGGGAGACCCAGTACTTC. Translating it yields CASIRDWETQYF.

CDR3: CAWNEQGFHEQYF. CDR3 nucleotide sequence: TGTGCCTGGAATGAACAGGGTTTCCACGAGCAGTACTTC. The rearrangement uses TRBV30 and TRBJ2-7; possible D gene TRBD1, 6 bases. The CDR3 has 13 amino acids. The germline V gene encodes CDR1 GTSNPN and CDR2 SVGIG (reference sequence). V was shortened by 4 bases and J by 5 bases, with 15 bases between the two germline ends.

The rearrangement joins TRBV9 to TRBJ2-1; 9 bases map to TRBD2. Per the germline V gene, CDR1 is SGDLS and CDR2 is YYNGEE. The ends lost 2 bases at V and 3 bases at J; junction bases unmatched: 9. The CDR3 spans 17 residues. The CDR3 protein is CASSVGLERGVYNEQFF. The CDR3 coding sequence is TGTGCCAGCAGCGTCGGACTTGAGCGGGGGGTCTACAATGAGCAGTTCTTC.

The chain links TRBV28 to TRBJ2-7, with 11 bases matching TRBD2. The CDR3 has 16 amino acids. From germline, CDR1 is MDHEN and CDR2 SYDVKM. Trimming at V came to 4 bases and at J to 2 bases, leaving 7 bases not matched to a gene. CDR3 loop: CASSSPTSGRAYEQYF. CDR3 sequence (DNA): TGTGCCAGCAGTTCTCCCACTAGCGGGAGAGCCTACGAGCAGTACTTC.

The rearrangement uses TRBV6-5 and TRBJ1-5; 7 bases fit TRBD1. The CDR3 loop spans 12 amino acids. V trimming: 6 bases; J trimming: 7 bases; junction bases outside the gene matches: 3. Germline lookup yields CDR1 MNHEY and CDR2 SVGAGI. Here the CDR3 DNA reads TGTGCCAGCAGAACAGGGGTCCAGCCCCAGCATTTT. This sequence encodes CASRTGVQPQHF.

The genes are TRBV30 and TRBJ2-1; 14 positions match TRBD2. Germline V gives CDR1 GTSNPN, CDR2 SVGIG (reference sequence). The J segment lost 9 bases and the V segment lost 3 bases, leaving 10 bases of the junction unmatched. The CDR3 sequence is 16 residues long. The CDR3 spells CAWRDLGLAGEGEQFF. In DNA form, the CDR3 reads TGTGCCTGGAGGGACCTGGGACTAGCGGGGGAGGGTGAGCAGTTCTTC.

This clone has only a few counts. The CDR3 spells CASSQITGVGQPQHF. The CDR3 DNA follows: TGTGCCAGCAGTCAGATTACAGGGGTAGGTCAGCCCCAGCATTTT. The chain uses TRBV27 and TRBJ1-5; TRBD1 aligns across 7 bases. The CDR3 sequence is 15 residues long. Trimming cost V 5 bases and J 6 bases; bases outside gene matches: 10. Germline loops: CDR1 MNHEY, CDR2 SMNVEV (reference sequence).

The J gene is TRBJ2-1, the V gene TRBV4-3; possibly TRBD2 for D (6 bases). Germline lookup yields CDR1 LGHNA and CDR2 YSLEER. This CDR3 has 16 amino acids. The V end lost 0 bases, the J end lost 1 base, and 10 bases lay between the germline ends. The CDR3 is CASSQDWAGSYNEQFF. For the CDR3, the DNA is TGCGCCAGCAGCCAAGATTGGGCGGGATCCTACAATGAGCAGTTCTTC.

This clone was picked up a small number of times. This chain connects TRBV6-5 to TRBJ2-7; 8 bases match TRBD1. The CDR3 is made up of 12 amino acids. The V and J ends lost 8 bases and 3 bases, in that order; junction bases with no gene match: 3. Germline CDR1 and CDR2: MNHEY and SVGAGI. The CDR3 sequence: CASLGTGYEQYF. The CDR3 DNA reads TGTGCCAGCCTCGGGACAGGCTACGAGCAGTACTTC.

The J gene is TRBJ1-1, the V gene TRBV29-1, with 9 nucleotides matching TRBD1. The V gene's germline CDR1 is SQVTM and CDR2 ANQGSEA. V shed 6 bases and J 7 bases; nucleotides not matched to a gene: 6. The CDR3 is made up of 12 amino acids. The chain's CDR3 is CSVGDRVLEAFF. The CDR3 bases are TGCAGCGTGGGGGACAGGGTGCTTGAAGCTTTCTTT.

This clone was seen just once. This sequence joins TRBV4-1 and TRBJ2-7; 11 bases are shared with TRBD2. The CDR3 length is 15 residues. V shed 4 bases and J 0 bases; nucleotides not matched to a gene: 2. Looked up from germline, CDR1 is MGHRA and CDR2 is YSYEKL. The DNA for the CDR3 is TGCGCCAGCAGCCTGACTAGCGGGAACTCCTACGAGCAGTACTTC. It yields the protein CASSLTSGNSYEQYF.

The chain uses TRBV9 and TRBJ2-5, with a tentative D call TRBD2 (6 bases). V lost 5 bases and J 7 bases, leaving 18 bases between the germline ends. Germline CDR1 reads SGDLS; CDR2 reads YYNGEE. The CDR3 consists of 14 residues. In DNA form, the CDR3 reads TGTGCCAGCAGTGAGGATAGCGCGCGGGGGACCCAGTACTTC. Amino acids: CASSEDSARGTQYF.

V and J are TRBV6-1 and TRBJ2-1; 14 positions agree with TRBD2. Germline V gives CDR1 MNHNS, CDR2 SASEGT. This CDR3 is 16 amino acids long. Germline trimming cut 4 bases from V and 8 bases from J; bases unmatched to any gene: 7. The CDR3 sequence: CASSAQTSGGAYEQFF. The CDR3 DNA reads TGTGCCAGCAGTGCGCAGACTAGCGGGGGGGCCTATGAGCAGTTCTTC.

CDR3 in DNA: TGTGCCAGCAATTGGGCTAGCGGGGGCCGCGAGACCCAGTACTTC. The encoded protein is CASNWASGGRETQYF. The rearrangement uses TRBV2 and TRBJ2-5; TRBD2 matches at 10 bases. V lost 7 bases, J lost 5 bases, and 10 bases stayed unmatched. Per the germline V gene, CDR1 is SNHLY and CDR2 is FYNNEI. The CDR3 extends over 15 amino acids.

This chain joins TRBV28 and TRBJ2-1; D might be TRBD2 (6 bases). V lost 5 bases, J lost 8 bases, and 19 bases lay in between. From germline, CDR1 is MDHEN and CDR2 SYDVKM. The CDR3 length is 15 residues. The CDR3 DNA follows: TGTGCCAGCAGTCCCCAATGGGGGGAGAATTATGAGCAGTTCTTC. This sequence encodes CASSPQWGENYEQFF.

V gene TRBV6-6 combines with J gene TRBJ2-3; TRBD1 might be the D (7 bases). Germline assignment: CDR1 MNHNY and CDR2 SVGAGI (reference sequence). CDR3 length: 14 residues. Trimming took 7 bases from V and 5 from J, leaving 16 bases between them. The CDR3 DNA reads TGTGCCAGCATGGCAGGGGGGAGGTTAGATACGCAGTATTTT. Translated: CASMAGGRLDTQYF.

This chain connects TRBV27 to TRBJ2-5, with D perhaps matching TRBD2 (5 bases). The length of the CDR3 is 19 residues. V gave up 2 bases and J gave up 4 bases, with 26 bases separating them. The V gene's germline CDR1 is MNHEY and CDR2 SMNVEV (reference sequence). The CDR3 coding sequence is TGTGCCAGCAGTTTACACCAGCCGAGTGGTGGGCTAGCTCCAGAGACCCAGTACTTC. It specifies CASSLHQPSGGLAPETQYF.

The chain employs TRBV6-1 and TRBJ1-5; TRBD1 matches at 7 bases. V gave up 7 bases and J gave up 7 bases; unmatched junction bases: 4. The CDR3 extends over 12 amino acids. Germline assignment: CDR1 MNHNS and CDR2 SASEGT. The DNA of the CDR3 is TGTGCCAGCATGTTAGGGGGCCAGCCCCAGCATTTT. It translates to CASMLGGQPQHF.

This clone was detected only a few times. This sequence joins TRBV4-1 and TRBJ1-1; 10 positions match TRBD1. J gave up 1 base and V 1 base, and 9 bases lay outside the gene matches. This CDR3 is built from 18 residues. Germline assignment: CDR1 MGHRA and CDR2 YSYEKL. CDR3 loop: CASSQGQGAISGNTEAFF. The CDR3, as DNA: TGCGCCAGCAGCCAAGGACAGGGGGCGATAAGTGGGAACACTGAAGCTTTCTTT.

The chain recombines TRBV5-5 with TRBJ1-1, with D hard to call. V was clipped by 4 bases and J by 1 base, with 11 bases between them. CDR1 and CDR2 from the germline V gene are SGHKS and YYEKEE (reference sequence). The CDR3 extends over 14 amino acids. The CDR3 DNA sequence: TGTGCCAGCAGCCCCGGCGGAGGGAACACTGAAGCTTTCTTT. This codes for CASSPGGGNTEAFF.

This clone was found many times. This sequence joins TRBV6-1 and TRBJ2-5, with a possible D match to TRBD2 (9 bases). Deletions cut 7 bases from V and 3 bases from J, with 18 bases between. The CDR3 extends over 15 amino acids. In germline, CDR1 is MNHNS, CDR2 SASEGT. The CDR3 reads CASNRGTSNEETQYF. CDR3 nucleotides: TGTGCCAGCAACAGGGGGACTAGCAATGAAGAGACCCAGTACTTC.

For the CDR3, the DNA is TGTGCCTGGAGCCGACCCCGAACTAGCAATGAGCAGTTCTTC. Residues: CAWSRPRTSNEQFF. The V and J genes are TRBV30 and TRBJ2-1, with D perhaps matching TRBD2 (5 bases). The germline CDR1 and CDR2 sequences are GTSNPN and SVGIG (reference sequence). The CDR3 length is 14 residues. Trimming pared 3 bases from V and 6 bases from J, leaving 15 bases between.

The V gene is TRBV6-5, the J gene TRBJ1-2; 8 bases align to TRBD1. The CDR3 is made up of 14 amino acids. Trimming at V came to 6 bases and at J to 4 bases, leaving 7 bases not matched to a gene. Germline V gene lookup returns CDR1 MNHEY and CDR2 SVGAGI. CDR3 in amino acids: CASSLPGGGYGYTF. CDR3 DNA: TGTGCCAGCAGCCTTCCAGGGGGCGGCTATGGCTACACCTTC.